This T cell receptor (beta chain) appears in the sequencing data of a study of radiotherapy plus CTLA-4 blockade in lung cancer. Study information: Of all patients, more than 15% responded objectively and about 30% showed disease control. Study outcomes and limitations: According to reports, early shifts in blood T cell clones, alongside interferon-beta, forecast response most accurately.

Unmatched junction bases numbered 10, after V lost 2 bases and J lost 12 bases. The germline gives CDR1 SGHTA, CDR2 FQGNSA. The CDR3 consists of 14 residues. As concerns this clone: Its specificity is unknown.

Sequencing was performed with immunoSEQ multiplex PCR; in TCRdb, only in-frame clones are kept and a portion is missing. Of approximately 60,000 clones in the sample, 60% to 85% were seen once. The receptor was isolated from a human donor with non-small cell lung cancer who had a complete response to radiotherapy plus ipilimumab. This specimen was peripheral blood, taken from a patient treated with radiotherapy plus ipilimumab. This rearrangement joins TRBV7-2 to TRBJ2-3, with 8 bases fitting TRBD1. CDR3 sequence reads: CASSLTTGTGYQYF. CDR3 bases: TGTGCCAGCAGCTTAACTACCGGGACAGGATATCAGTATTTT.